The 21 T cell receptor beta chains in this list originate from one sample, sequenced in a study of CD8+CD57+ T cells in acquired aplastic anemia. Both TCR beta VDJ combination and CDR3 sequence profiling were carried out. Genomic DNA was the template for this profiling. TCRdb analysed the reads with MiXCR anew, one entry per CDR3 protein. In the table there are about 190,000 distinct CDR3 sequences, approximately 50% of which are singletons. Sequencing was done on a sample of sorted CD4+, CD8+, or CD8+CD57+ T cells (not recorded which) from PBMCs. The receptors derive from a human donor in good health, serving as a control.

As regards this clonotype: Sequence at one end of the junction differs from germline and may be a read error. The CDR3 DNA reads TGTGCCAGCAGTTACTCGACAGGGAGCTCCTATAATTCTCCCCTCCACTTT. Amino acids: CASSYSTGSSYNSPLHF. V usage is TRBV6-5 and J usage is TRBJ1-6; 7 bases agree with TRBD1. Germline values: CDR1 MNHEY, CDR2 SVGAGI. The CDR3 is 17 amino acids.

In DNA, the CDR3 is TGTGCCAGCAGCTTAGCAGGGGCGGAGACCCAGTACTTC. This translates into CASSLAGAETQYF. The rearrangement joins TRBV7-3 to TRBJ2-5, with TRBD1 as a possible D gene (6 bases). CDR1 and CDR2 from the germline V gene are SGHTA and FQGTGA. This CDR3 contains 13 residues. Trimming removed 2 bases from V and 5 bases from J, with 9 bases in between.

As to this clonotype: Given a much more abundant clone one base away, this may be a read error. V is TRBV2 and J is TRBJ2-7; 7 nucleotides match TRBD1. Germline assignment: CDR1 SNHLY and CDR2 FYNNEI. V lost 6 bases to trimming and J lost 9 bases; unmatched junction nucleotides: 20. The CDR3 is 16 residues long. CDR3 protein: CASRNTDQGQVLGQYF. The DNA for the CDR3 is TGTGCCAGCAGAAACACAGACCAAGGACAGGTTTTAGGGCAGTACTTC. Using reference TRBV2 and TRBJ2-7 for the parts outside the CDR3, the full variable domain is EPEVTQTPSHQVTQMGQEVILRCVPISNHLYFYWYRQILGQKVEFLVSFYNNEISEKSEIFDDQFSVERPDGSNFTLKIRSTKLEDSAMYFCASRNTDQGQVLGQYFGPGTRLTVT.

CDR3 region: CASSPEQGYEQYF. As DNA, the CDR3 is TGTGCCAGCAGCCCGGAACAGGGTTACGAGCAGTACTTC. The chain combines TRBV7-2 with TRBJ2-7, with a possible D match to TRBD1 (6 bases). Trimming stripped 5 bases from V and 4 bases from J, with 12 bases between. This CDR3 spans 13 amino acids. CDR1 and CDR2 from the germline V gene are SGHTA and FQGNSA.

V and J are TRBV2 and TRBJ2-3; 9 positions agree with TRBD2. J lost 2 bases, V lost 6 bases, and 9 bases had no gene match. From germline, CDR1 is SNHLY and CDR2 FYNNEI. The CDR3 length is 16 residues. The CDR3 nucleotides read TGTGCCAGCAGCGTAGGGCTAGCGGGGAACACAGATACGCAGTATTTT. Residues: CASSVGLAGNTDTQYF.

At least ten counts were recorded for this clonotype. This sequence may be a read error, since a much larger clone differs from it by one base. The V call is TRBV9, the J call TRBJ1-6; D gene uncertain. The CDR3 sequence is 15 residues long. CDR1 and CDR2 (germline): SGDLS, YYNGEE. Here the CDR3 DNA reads TGTGCCAGCAGCGTAGGTACGGTGACTAATTCACCCCTCCGCTTT. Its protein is CASSVGTVTNSPLRF.

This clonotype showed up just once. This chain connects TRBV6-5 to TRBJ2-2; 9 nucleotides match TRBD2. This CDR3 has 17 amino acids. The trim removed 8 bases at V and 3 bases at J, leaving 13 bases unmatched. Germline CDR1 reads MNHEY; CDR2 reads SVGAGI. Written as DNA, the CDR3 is TGTGCCAGCGCCCTTGAGGGAGCGGGGGGTCACACCGGGGAGCTGTTTTTT. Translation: CASALEGAGGHTGELFF.

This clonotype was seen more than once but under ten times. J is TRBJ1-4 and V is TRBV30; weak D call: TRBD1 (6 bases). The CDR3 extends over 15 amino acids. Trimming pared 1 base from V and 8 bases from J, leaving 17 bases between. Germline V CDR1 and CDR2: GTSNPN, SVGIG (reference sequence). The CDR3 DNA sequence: TGTGCCTGGAGTGGCTCGGGGGGGGCGAGCGAAAAACTGTTTTTT. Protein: CAWSGSGGASEKLFF. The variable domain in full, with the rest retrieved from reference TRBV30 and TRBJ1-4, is SQTIHQWPATLVQPVGSPLSLECTVEGTSNPNLYWYRQAAGRGLQLLFYSVGIGQISSEVPQNLSASRPQDRQFILSSKKLLLSDSGFYLCAWSGSGGASEKLFFGSGTQLSVL.

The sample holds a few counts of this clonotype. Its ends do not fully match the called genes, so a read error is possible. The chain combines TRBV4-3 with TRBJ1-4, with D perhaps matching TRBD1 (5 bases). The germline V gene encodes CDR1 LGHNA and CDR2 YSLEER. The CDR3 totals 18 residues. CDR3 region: CASSQGLTATATNEELFF. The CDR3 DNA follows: TGCGCCAGCAGCCAAGGTTTGACAGCGACAGCAACTAATGAAGAACTGTTTTTT.

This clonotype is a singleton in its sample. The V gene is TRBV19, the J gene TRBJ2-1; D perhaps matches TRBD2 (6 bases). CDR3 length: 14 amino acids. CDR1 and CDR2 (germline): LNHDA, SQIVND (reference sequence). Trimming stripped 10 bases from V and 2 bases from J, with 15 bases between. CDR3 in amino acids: CATSATSTYNEQFF. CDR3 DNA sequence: TGTGCCACCAGCGCTACTAGCACCTACAATGAGCAGTTCTTC. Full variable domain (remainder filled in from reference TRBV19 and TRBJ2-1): DGGITQSPKYLFRKEGQNVTLSCEQNLNHDAMYWYRQDPGQGLRLIYYSQIVNDFQKGDIAEGYSVSREKKESFPLTVTSAQKNPTAFYLCATSATSTYNEQFFGPGTRLTVL.

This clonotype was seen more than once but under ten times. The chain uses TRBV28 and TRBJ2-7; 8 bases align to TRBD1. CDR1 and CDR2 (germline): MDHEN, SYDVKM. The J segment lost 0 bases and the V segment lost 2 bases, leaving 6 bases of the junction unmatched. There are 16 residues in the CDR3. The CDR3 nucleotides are TGTGCCAGCAGTTTAGCCCCGGGACAGGTCTCCTACGAGCAGTACTTC. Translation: CASSLAPGQVSYEQYF.

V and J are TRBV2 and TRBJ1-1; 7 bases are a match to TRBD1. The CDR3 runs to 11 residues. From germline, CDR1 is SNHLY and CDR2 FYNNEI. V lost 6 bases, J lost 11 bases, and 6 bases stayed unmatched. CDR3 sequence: CASRDRVRAFF. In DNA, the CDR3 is TGTGCCAGCAGAGACAGGGTTCGGGCTTTCTTT.

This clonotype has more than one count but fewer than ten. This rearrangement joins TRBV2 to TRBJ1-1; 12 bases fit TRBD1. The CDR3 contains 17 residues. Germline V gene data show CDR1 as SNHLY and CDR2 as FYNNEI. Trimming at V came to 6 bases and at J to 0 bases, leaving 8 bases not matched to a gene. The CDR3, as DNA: TGTGCCAGCAGGAGGGGACAGGGGGCGGCAATGAACACTGAAGCTTTCTTT. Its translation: CASRRGQGAAMNTEAFF.

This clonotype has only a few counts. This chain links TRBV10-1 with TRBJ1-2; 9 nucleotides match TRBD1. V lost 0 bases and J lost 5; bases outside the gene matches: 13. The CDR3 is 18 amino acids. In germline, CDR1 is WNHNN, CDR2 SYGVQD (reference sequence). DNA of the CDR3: TGCGCCAGCAGTGAGTCTCGGGACAGGGTGAGACTCGGATATGGCTACACCTTC. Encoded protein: CASSESRDRVRLGYGYTF.

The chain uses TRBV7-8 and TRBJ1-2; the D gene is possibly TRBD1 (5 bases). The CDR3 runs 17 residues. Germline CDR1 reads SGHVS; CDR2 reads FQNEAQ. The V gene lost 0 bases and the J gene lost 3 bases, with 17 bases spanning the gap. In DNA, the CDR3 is TGTGCCAGCAGCTTAGCCTCAAGCCCAGGGTGGGACTATGGCTACACCTTC. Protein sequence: CASSLASSPGWDYGYTF.

The chain's CDR3 is CASSPGQGTGNTIYF. The CDR3 DNA reads as TGCGCCAGCAGCCCTGGACAGGGCACAGGAAACACCATATATTTT. The chain carries TRBV4-1 and TRBJ1-3; 8 positions agree with TRBD1. The J segment lost 4 bases and the V segment lost 4 bases, leaving 6 bases of the junction unmatched. The CDR3 runs 15 residues. Germline V gene lookup returns CDR1 MGHRA and CDR2 YSYEKL.

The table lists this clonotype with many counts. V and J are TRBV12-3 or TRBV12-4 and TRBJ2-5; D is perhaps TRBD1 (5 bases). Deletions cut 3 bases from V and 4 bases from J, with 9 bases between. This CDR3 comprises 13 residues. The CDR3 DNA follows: TGTGCCAGCAGTTTCACAGGCCGAGAGACCCAGTACTTC. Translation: CASSFTGRETQYF.

In DNA, the CDR3 is TGTGCCAGCAGCTCCCGATCGACTAGCGGGGTTGGAGATACGCAGTATTTT. It encodes CASSSRSTSGVGDTQYF. The genes are TRBV7-2 and TRBJ2-3; the match to TRBD2 covers 11 bases. Germline values: CDR1 SGHTA, CDR2 FQGNSA. J lost 5 bases, V lost 4 bases, and 11 bases had no gene match. This CDR3 contains 17 residues.

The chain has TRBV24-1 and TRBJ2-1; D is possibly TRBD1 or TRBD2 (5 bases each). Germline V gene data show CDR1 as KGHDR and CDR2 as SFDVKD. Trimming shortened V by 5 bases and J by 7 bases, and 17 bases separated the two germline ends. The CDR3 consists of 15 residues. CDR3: CATSGPDSGRNEQFF. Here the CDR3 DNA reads TGTGCCACCAGTGGCCCCGACTCGGGGCGGAATGAGCAGTTCTTC.

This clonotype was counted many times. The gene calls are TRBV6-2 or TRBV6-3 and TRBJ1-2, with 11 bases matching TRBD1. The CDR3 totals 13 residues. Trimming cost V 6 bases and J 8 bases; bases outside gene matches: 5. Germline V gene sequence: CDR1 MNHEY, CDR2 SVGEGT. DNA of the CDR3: TGTGCCAGCAGCGTCGGGACAGGGGGAGGCTACACCTTC. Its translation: CASSVGTGGGYTF.

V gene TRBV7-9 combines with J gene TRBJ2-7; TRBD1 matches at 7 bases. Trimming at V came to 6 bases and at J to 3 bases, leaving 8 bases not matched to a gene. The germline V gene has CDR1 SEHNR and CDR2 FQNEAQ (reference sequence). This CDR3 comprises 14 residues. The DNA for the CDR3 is TGTGCCAGCAGTACTGGTGGACAGGTCTACGAGCAGTACTTC. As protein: CASSTGGQVYEQYF.